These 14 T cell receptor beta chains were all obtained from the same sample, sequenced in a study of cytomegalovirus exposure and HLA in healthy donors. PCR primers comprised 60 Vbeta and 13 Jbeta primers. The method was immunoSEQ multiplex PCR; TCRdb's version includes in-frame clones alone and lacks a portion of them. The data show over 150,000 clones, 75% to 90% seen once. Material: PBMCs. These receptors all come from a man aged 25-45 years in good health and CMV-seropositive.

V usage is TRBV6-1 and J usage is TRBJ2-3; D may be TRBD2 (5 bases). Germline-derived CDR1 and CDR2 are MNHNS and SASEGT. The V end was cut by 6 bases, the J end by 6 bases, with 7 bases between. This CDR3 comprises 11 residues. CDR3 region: CASRDFDTQYF. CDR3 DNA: TGTGCCAGCAGGGACTTTGATACGCAGTATTTT.

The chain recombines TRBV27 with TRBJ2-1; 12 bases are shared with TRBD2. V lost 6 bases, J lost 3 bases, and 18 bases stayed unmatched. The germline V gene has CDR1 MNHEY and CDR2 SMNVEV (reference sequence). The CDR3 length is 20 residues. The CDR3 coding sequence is TGTGCCAGCAGCTACCCCACGCCTAGCGGGAGGGAAAGGCGCTACAATGAGCAGTTCTTC. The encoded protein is CASSYPTPSGRERRYNEQFF.

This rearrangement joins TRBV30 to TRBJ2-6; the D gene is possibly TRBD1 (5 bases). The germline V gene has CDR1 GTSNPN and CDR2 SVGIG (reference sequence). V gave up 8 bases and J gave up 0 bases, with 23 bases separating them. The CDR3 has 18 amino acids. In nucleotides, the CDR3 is TGTGCCCGGAACGGACAAGGGGTAACAATCTCTGGGGCCAACGTCCTGACTTTC. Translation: CARNGQGVTISGANVLTF.

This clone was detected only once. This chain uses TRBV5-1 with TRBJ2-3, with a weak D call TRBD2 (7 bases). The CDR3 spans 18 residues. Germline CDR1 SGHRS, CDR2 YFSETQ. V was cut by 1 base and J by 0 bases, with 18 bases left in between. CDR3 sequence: CASSLQWGASGSTDTQYF. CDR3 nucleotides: TGCGCCAGCAGCTTGCAGTGGGGGGCTAGCGGTAGCACAGATACGCAGTATTTT.

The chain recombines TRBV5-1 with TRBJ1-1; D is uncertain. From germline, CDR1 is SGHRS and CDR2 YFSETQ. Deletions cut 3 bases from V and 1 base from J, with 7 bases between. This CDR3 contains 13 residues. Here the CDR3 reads CASSSSRNTEAFF. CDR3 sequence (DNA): TGCGCCAGCAGCTCTTCTAGGAACACTGAAGCTTTCTTT. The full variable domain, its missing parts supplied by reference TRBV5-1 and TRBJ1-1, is KAGVTQTPRYLIKTRGQQVTLSCSPISGHRSVSWYQQTPGQGLQFLFEYFSETQRNKGNFPGRFSGRQFSNSRSEMNVSTLELGDSALYLCASSSSRNTEAFFGQGTRLTVV.

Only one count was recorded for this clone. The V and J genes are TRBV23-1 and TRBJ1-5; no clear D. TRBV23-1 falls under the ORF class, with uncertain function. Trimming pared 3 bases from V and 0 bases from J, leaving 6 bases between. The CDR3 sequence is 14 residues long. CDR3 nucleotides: TGCGCCAGCAGTCAGGCAGATAGCAATCAGCCCCAGCATTTT. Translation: CASSQADSNQPQHF.

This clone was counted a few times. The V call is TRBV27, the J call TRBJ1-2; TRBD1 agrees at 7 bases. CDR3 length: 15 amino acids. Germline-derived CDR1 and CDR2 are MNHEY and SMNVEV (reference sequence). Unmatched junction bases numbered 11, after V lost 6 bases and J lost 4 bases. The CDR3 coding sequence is TGTGCCAGCAGCCACTCGAACAGGGGCTCCTATGGCTACACCTTC. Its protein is CASSHSNRGSYGYTF.

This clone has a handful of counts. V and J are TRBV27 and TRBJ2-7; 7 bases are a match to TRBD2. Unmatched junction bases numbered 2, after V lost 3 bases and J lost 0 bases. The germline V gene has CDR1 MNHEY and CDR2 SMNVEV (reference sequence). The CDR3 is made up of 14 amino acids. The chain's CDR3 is CASSFGGSSYEQYF. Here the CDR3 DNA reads TGTGCCAGCAGTTTCGGGGGGAGCTCCTACGAGCAGTACTTC.

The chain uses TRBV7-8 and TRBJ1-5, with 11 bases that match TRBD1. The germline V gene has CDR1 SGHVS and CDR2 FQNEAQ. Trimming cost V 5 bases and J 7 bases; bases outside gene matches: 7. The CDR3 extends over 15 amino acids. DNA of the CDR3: TGTGCCAGCAGCCCGACCGGGACAGGGGGACAGCCCCAGCATTTT. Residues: CASSPTGTGGQPQHF.

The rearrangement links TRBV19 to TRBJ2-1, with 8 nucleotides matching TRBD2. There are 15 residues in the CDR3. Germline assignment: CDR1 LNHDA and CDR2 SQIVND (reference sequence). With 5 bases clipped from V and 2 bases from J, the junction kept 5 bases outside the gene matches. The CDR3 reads CASSVSGGPYNEQFF. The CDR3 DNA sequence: TGTGCCAGTAGTGTCAGCGGGGGCCCCTACAATGAGCAGTTCTTC.

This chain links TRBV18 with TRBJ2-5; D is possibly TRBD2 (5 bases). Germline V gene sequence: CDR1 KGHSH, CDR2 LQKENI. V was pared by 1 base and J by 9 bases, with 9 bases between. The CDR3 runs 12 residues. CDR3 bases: TGTGCCAGCTCACCACAAATCGGGGCCCAGTACTTC. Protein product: CASSPQIGAQYF.

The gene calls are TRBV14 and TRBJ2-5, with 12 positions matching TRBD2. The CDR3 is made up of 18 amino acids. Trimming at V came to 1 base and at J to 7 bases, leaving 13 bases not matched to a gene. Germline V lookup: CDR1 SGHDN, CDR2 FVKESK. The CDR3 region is CASSQGLAGVGGEGTQYF. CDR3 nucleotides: TGTGCCAGCAGCCAAGGACTAGCGGGAGTCGGTGGTGAAGGGACCCAGTACTTC.

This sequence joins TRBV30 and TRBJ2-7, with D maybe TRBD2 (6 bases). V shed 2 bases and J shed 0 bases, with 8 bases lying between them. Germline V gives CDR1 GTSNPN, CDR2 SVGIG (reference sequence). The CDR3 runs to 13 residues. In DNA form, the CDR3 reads TGTGCCTGGAGTAAGCGGGCCTCCTACGAGCAGTACTTC. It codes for CAWSKRASYEQYF.

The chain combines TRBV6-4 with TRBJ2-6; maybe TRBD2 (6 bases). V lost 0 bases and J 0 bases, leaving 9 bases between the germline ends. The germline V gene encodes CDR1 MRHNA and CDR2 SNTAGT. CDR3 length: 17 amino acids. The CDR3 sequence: CASSDSNGGSGANVLTF. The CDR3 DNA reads TGTGCCAGCAGTGACTCGAACGGGGGCTCTGGGGCCAACGTCCTGACTTTC.